This paragraph reports one T cell receptor (beta chain). These data come from a study of blood T cell repertoires in COVID-19. This CDR3 has 15 residues. The ends were cut back, 5 bases at V and 10 bases at J, with 20 bases in the middle. The germline gives CDR1 SGHAT, CDR2 FQNNGV. Clones were sequenced by immunoSEQ multiplex PCR, and TCRdb holds only the in-frame ones, with some missing. The sample yields approximately 55,000 clones, about three quarters seen once. The sequenced sample consisted of peripheral blood. This chain connects TRBV11-2 to TRBJ1-4, with D tentatively TRBD1 (6 bases). This clonotype was sampled from a man younger than 40 with COVID-19, enrolled during active disease. Here the CDR3 DNA reads TGTGCCAGCAGCAGGACAGTGCGAGAAGATGTAAAACTGTTTTTT. Protein sequence: CASSRTVREDVKLFF.